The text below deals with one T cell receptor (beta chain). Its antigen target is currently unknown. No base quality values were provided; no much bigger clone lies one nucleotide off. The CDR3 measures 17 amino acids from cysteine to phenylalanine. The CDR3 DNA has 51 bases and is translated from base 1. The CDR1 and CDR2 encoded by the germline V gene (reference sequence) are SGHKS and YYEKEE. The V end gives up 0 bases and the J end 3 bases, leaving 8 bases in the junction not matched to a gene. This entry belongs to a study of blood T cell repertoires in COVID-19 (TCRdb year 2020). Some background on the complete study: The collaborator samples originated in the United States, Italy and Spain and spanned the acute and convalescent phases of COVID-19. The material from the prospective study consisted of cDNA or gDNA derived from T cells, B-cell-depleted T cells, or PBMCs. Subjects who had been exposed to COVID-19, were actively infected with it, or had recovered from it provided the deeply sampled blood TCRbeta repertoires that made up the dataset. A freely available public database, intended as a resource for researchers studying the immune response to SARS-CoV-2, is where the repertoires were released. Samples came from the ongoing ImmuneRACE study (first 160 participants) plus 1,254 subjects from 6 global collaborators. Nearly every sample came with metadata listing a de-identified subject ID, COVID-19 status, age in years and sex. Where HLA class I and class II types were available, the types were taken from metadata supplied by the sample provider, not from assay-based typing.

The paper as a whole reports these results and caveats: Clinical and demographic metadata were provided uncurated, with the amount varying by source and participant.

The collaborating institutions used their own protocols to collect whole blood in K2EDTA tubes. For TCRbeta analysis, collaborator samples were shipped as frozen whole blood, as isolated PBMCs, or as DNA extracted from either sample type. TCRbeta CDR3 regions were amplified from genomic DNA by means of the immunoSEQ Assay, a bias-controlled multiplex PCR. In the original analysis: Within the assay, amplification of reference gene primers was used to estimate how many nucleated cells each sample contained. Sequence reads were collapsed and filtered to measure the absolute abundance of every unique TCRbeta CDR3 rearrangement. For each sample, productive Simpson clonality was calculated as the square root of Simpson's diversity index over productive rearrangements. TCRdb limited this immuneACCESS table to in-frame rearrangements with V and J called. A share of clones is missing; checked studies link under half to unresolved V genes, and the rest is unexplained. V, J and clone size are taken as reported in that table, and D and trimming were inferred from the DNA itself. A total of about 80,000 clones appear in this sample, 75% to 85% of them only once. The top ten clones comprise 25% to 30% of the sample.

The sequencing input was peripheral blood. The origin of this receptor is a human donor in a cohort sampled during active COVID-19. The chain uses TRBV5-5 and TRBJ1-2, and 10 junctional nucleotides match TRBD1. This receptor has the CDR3 CASSLADQGTGDYGYTF. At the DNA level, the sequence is TGTGCCAGCAGCTTGGCGGATCAGGGGACAGGGGACTATGGCTACACCTTC. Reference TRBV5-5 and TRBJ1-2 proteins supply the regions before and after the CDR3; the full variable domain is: DAGVTQSPTHLIKTRGQQVTLRCSPISGHKSVSWYQQVLGQGPQFIFQYYEKEERGRGNFPDRFSARQFPNYSSELNVNALLLGDSALYLCASSLADQGTGDYGYTFGSGTRLTVV.